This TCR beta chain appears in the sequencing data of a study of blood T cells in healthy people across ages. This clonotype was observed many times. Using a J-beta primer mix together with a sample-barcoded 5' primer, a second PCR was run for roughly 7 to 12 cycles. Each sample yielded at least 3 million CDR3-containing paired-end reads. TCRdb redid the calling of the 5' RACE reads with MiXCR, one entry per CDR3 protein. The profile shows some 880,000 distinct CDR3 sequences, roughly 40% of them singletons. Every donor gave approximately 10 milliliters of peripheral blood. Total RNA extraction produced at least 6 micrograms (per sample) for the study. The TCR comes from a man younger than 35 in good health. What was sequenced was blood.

This CDR3 is CASSRTGATNEKLFF. The CDR3 DNA sequence: TGTGCCAGCAGCCGGACAGGGGCAACTAATGAAAAACTGTTTTTT. The J gene is TRBJ1-4, the V gene TRBV2, with 9 bases matching TRBD1. Looked up from germline, CDR1 is SNHLY and CDR2 is FYNNEI. The CDR3 is made up of 15 amino acids. J lost 0 bases, V lost 6 bases, and 2 bases had no gene match.